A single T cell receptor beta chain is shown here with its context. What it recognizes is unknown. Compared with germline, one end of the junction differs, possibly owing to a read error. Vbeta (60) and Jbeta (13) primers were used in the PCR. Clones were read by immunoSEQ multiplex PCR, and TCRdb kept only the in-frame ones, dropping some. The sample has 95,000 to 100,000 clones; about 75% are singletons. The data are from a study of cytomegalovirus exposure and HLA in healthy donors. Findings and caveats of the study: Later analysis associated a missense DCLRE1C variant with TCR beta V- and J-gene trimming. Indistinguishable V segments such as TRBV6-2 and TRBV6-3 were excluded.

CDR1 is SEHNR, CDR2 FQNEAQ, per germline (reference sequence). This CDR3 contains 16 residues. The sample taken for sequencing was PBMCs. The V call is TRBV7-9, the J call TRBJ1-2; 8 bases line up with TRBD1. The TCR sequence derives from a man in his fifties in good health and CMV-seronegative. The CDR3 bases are TGTTCCAGCAGCTTGGGAAACCAGGGGGCCTTGGGTGGCTACACCTTC. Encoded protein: CSSSLGNQGALGGYTF. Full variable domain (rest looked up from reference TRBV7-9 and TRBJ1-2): DTGVSQNPRHKITKRGQNVTFRCDPISEHNRLYWYRQTLGQGPEFLTYFQNEAQLEKSRLLSDRFSAERPKGSFSTLEIQRTEQGDSAMYLCSSSLGNQGALGGYTFGSGTRLTVV.